This is a list of T cell receptor beta chains from one sample in a study of early T cells in non-severe SARS-CoV-2 infection. MiXCR was run by TCRdb on the 5' RACE reads, yielding one entry per CDR3 protein. The sample lists roughly 35,000 distinct CDR3 sequences, roughly 3.9% seen once, with approximately 11% in the top ten. The specimen was whole blood. These receptors came from an adult who was a healthcare worker with PCR-confirmed SARS-CoV-2 infection or an uninfected control (not recorded which). The CDR3 runs from the conserved cysteine through the conserved F or W. The D gene is left open where the match is weak. A clone size is listed for some rows: how often the clone was seen (once, few, many), or a class if it is expanded.

>many|TRBJ2-1|TRBD2|TRBV4-2
CASSRGLAGSDEQFF
TGTGCCAGCAGCCGCGGACTAGCGGGTTCGGATGAGCAGTTCTTC
>few|TRBJ2-3|TRBD2|TRBV7-2
CASSSPAGFTDTQYF
TGTGCCAGCAGCTCCCCAGCGGGATTCACAGATACGCAGTATTTT
>-|TRBJ2-1|-|TRBV7-9
CASSSTSSYNEQFF
TGTGCCAGCAGTAGTACGAGCTCCTACAATGAGCAGTTCTTC
>many|TRBJ2-7|TRBD2|TRBV28
CASRSGTIVSYEQYF
TGTGCCAGCAGGAGCGGGACTATAGTGTCGTACGAGCAGTACTTC
>-|TRBJ2-2|-|TRBV18
CASSERSPANTGELFF
TGTGCCAGCTCAGAGAGGTCACCAGCGAACACCGGGGAGCTGTTTTTT
>medium-sized|TRBJ2-2|-|TRBV12-3/TRBV12-4
CASSLALPGNTGELFF
TGTGCCAGCAGTTTAGCGTTGCCCGGGAACACCGGGGAGCTGTTTTTT
>many|TRBJ2-1|TRBD2|TRBV7-6
CASSRSGRVEQFF
TGTGCCAGCTCACGGAGCGGGAGAGTTGAGCAGTTCTTC
>many|TRBJ2-3|-|TRBV4-3
CASSLASTDTQYF
TGCGCCAGCAGCCTGGCCAGCACAGATACGCAGTATTTT
>many|TRBJ2-7|TRBD2|TRBV7-2
CASSLVAGGFAYEQYF
TGTGCCAGCAGCTTAGTGGCGGGAGGATTTGCCTACGAGCAGTACTTC
>many|TRBJ2-3|TRBD2|TRBV6-2/TRBV6-3
CASMGLAGTDTQYF
TGTGCCAGCATGGGACTAGCGGGCACAGATACGCAGTATTTT
>many|TRBJ1-5|-|TRBV15
CATSRVSDRRENQPQHF
TGTGCCACCAGCAGAGTGTCAGACCGGAGGGAAAATCAGCCCCAGCATTTT
>medium-sized|TRBJ2-3|-|TRBV27
CASSSGLVTDTQYF
TGTGCCAGCAGTTCGGGACTCGTCACAGATACGCAGTATTTT
>many|TRBJ1-5|-|TRBV15
CATSRDIGLGNQPQHF
TGTGCCACCAGCAGAGATATCGGGCTGGGCAATCAGCCCCAGCATTTT
>few|TRBJ1-1|-|TRBV11-1
CASSFMGLGTEAFF
TGTGCCAGCAGCTTTATGGGTCTGGGCACTGAAGCTTTCTTT
>many|TRBJ2-1|-|TRBV6-2/TRBV6-3
CASSPLGEQFF
TGTGCCAGCAGCCCTCTAGGGGAGCAGTTCTTC
>many|TRBJ2-7|TRBD1|TRBV14
CASSRGQLYEQYF
TGTGCCAGCAGCCGGGGACAGTTGTACGAGCAGTACTTC
>many|TRBJ1-6|TRBD1|TRBV7-9
CASSFGQGTGSAPLHF
TGTGCCAGCAGCTTCGGACAGGGTACGGGATCCGCACCCCTCCACTTT
>-|TRBJ2-3|TRBD2|TRBV7-8
CASSFIARRTSGGGDTQYF
TGTGCCAGCAGCTTCATCGCTCGGCGGACTAGCGGTGGCGGAGATACGCAGTATTTT
>many|TRBJ2-1|TRBD2|TRBV6-5
CASSYMGTSDNNEQFF
TGTGCCAGCAGTTACATGGGGACTAGCGATAACAATGAGCAGTTCTTC
>many|TRBJ1-1|-|TRBV5-1
CASSLVGPVNTEAFF
TGCGCCAGCAGCTTGGTGGGGCCGGTGAACACTGAAGCTTTCTTT
>-|TRBJ2-3|TRBD1|TRBV20-1
CSARTGTFSTQYF
TGCAGTGCCAGGACAGGGACTTTTAGTACGCAGTATTTT
>many|TRBJ2-7|TRBD2|TRBV7-3
CASSPRGGLGHEQYF
TGTGCCAGCAGCCCTCGGGGGGGGCTTGGGCACGAGCAGTACTTC
>many|TRBJ2-6|-|TRBV20-1
CSALHIAGANVLTF
TGCAGTGCCCTACATATTGCCGGGGCCAACGTCCTGACTTTC
>many|TRBJ2-7|-|TRBV6-5
CASSPLQGSDEQYF
TGTGCCAGCAGTCCTTTGCAGGGGTCGGACGAGCAGTACTTC
>-|TRBJ2-1|TRBD1|TRBV20-1
CSVPGQGKQFF
TGCAGTGTTCCGGGACAGGGGAAGCAGTTCTTC
>many|TRBJ1-2|TRBD1|TRBV7-2
CASSLPNRGVGYTF
TGTGCCAGCAGCTTACCCAACAGGGGAGTTGGCTACACCTTC
>few|TRBJ1-2|-|TRBV5-1
CASSLDRSGYTF
TGCGCCAGCAGCTTGGACAGAAGTGGCTACACCTTC
>many|TRBJ1-6|-|TRBV12-2
CASRLELDGPPSSYNSPLHF
TGTGCAAGTCGCTTAGAATTGGACGGTCCGCCGAGCTCCTATAATTCACCCCTCCACTTT
>many|TRBJ2-1|-|TRBV19
CASSISSYEQFF
TGTGCCAGTAGTATATCTTCTTATGAGCAGTTCTTC
>-|TRBJ1-1|-|TRBV20-1
CSAHRGAEAFF
TGCAGTGCTCATCGGGGGGCTGAAGCTTTCTTT
>-|TRBJ2-3|TRBD2|TRBV20-1
CSAPEGGGSTDTQYF
TGCAGTGCTCCGGAAGGCGGGGGGAGCACAGATACGCAGTATTTT
>many|TRBJ2-5|-|TRBV7-3
CASSRTAEETQYF
TGTGCCAGCAGCAGGACCGCAGAAGAGACCCAGTACTTC
>many|TRBJ1-1|TRBD1|TRBV24-1
CATSDSGQGVNTEAFF
TGTGCCACCAGTGACTCAGGACAGGGTGTGAACACTGAAGCTTTCTTT
>many|TRBJ1-5|-|TRBV27
CASTEDRYSNQPQHF
TGTGCCAGCACTGAGGACAGATATAGCAATCAGCCCCAGCATTTT
>many|TRBJ1-2|-|TRBV11-2
CASSPGTF
TGTGCCAGCAGCCCCGGCACCTTC
>few|TRBJ1-3|-|TRBV11-1
CASRSPGNTIYF
TGTGCCAGCAGGTCGCCTGGAAACACCATATATTTT
>many|TRBJ2-5|-|TRBV20-1
CSARLGRPPETQYF
TGCAGTGCTAGACTAGGCAGACCTCCCGAGACCCAGTACTTC
>-|TRBJ1-5|TRBD1|TRBV12-5
CASGSSQGANSNQPQHF
TGTGCTAGTGGTTCGTCCCAGGGGGCGAATAGCAATCAGCCCCAGCATTTT